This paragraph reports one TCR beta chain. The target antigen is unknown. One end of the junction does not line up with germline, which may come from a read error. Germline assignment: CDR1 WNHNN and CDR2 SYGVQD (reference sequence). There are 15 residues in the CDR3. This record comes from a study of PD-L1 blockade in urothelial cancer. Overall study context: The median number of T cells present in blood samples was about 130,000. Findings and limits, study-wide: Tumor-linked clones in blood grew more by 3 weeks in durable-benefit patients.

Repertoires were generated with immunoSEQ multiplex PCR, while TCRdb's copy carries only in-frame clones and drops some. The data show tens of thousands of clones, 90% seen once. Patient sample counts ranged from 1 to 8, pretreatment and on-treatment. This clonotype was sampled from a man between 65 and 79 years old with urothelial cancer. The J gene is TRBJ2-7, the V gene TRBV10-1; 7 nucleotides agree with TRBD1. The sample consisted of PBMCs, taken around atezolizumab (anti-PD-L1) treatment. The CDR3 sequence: CASSESMTGFYEQCF. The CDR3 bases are TGCGCCAGCAGTGAGTCGATGACAGGGTTCTACGAGCAGTGCTTC.